This entry lists 13 T cell receptor beta chains sequenced from one sample in a study of multiple sclerosis patients with progressive multifocal leukoencephalopathy. As to time point: time of PML onset. TCRdb's copy holds only in-frame clones and misses some; the assay was immunoSEQ multiplex PCR. The table has approximately 30,000 clones, 87% seen once; the top ten hold about 6%. The source material was PBMCs, sampled from a patient treated with natalizumab. The receptors stem from a woman in her thirties or forties with progressive multifocal leukoencephalopathy.

The chain joins TRBV25-1 to TRBJ1-2; D is unresolved. V was pared by 4 bases and J by 3 bases, with 9 bases between. The V gene's germline CDR1 is MGHDK and CDR2 SYGVNS. The CDR3 contains 13 residues. The CDR3 sequence: CASSASWDYGYTF. The CDR3 DNA is TGTGCCAGCAGTGCGTCCTGGGACTATGGCTACACCTTC.

The chain has TRBV7-9 and TRBJ2-1; D gene ambiguous. Germline V gives CDR1 SEHNR, CDR2 FQNEAQ (reference sequence). The CDR3 runs 11 residues. Between the trimmed V and J ends, which lost 6 bases and 4 bases, there was a span of 4 bases. CDR3 in amino acids: CASRPYNEQFF. The CDR3, as DNA: TGTGCCAGCAGGCCATACAATGAGCAGTTCTTC.

The chain recombines TRBV21-1 with TRBJ1-1; TRBD1, as called in the table, went unchecked against the DNA. TRBV21-1 is labeled a pseudogene. This CDR3 has 16 amino acids. In nucleotides, the CDR3 is TGTGCCAGCAGCAACTGGACAGGGTGCAGGAACACTGAAGCTTTCTTT. This sequence encodes CASSNWTGCRNTEAFF.

The rearrangement links TRBV18 to TRBJ2-3; D uncertain. Germline V gene sequence: CDR1 KGHSH, CDR2 LQKENI. The CDR3 contains 15 residues. Between the trimmed V and J ends, which lost 3 bases and 2 bases, there was a span of 12 bases. CDR3 amino acids: CASSPLDTYTDTQYF. The CDR3 nucleotides read TGTGCCAGCTCACCCTTAGACACTTACACAGATACGCAGTATTTT.

This clone was counted a single time. The V and J genes are TRBV10-3 and TRBJ2-5; TRBD2 is a possible D gene (5 bases). CDR3 length: 12 amino acids. In germline, CDR1 is ENHRY, CDR2 SYGVKD. V lost 10 bases, J lost 2 bases, and 11 bases lay in between. The CDR3 is CATGVGQETQYF. The CDR3 bases are TGTGCCACCGGGGTCGGTCAAGAGACCCAGTACTTC.

The rearrangement joins TRBV20-1 to TRBJ2-3; D uncertain. CDR1 and CDR2 from the germline V gene are DFQATT and SNEGSKA (reference sequence). The CDR3 runs to 10 residues. V lost 4 bases and J 2 bases, leaving 1 base between the germline ends. CDR3 sequence: CSATTDTQYF. Written as DNA, the CDR3 is TGCAGTGCTACCACAGATACGCAGTATTTT.

The CDR3 sequence is CASSPAGLFQETQYF. The CDR3 DNA reads TGCGCCAGCAGTCCGGCGGGACTCTTCCAAGAGACCCAGTACTTC. The genes are TRBV10-2 and TRBJ2-5; TRBD2 is a possible D gene (6 bases). Trimming pared 5 bases from V and 1 base from J, leaving 14 bases between. Germline lookup yields CDR1 WSHSY and CDR2 SAAADI. This CDR3 has 15 amino acids.

The V call is TRBV30, the J call TRBJ1-2; D unclear. The CDR3 totals 13 residues. Germline CDR1 reads GTSNPN; CDR2 reads SVGIG (reference sequence). Trimming took 3 bases from V and 1 from J, leaving 9 bases between them. CDR3 DNA: TGTGCCTGGAGGTCAGCCGTTAACTATGGCTACACCTTC. This translates into CAWRSAVNYGYTF.

The chain carries TRBV19 and TRBJ1-3; D is undetermined. Trimming removed 5 bases at V and 0 bases at J, with 14 bases between. The CDR3 runs to 16 residues. Germline loops: CDR1 LNHDA, CDR2 SQIVND (reference sequence). CDR3 loop: CASSPGYSSSGNTIYF. As DNA, the CDR3 is TGTGCCAGTAGTCCGGGGTATAGCAGCTCTGGAAACACCATATATTTT. Filled out from reference TRBV19 and TRBJ1-3, the complete variable domain reads DGGITQSPKYLFRKEGQNVTLSCEQNLNHDAMYWYRQDPGQGLRLIYYSQIVNDFQKGDIAEGYSVSREKKESFPLTVTSAQKNPTAFYLCASSPGYSSSGNTIYFGEGSWLTVV.

The chain recombines TRBV6-5 with TRBJ2-5, with TRBD1 identical over 12 bases. The tail of the sequence fits TRBJ2-7 better, so the J call may be wrong. Per the germline V gene, CDR1 is MNHEY and CDR2 is SVGAGI. This CDR3 spans 15 amino acids. CDR3 amino acids: CASNRPGQGAAEQYF. Here the CDR3 DNA reads TGTGCCAGCAACCGCCCGGGACAGGGGGCTGCCGAGCAGTACTTC.

The chain recombines TRBV29-1 with TRBJ1-2, with D maybe TRBD1 (6 bases). This CDR3 region has 11 residues. Germline CDR1 reads SQVTM; CDR2 reads ANQGSEA. V dropped 2 bases and J dropped 11 bases, with 12 bases sitting between them. The CDR3 DNA sequence: TGCAGCGTTGAAACTACAGGGAGATACACCTTC. This sequence encodes CSVETTGRYTF. Filled out from reference TRBV29-1 and TRBJ1-2, the complete variable domain reads SAVISQKPSRDICQRGTSLTIQCQVDSQVTMMFWYRQQPGQSLTLIATANQGSEATYESGFVIDKFPISRPNLTFSTLTVSNMSPEDSSIYLCSVETTGRYTFGSGTRLTVV.

The V call is TRBV6-1, the J call TRBJ1-2, with 7 bases that match TRBD1. Trimming cost V 1 base and J 5 bases; bases outside gene matches: 7. The CDR3 covers 15 residues. CDR1 is MNHNS, CDR2 SASEGT, per germline. The CDR3 coding sequence is TGTGCCAGCAGTGAAGGGGGCGTCAGGGGGTATGGCTACACCTTC. Translation gives CASSEGGVRGYGYTF.

The chain carries TRBV6-5 and TRBJ1-2; D is ambiguous. The CDR3 is 12 amino acids. V lost 3 bases and J lost 4, with 6 bases in between. Germline lookup yields CDR1 MNHEY and CDR2 SVGAGI. The CDR3 sequence: CASSYMGYGYTF. The CDR3 DNA reads TGTGCCAGCAGTTATATGGGCTATGGCTACACCTTC.